Described below is a single TCR beta chain sequence and its context. The antigen it recognizes is unknown. The input lacks base qualities; no much larger clone sits a single base away. From V the trimming removes 8 bases and from J it removes 5 bases, while the gene matches leave 7 bases of the junction unaccounted for. Sequences SGHVS (CDR1) and FQNEAQ (CDR2) are obtained from the germline V gene. The CDR3 measures 13 amino acids from cysteine to phenylalanine. Only CDR3 DNA remains: 39 bases, in frame from the first base. The source of the sample is a study of shared clonotypes between healthy human individuals (dated by TCRdb to about 2020). Background on the whole study: A couple of women and a few men aged 18 to 49 years were included in the cohort. Blood TCR repertoires of about five healthy adults were deeply sequenced to estimate repertoire size and the extent of clonotype sharing between individuals. Per donor, three plates each were used for CD4 naive and CD4 memory, two for CD8 naive, and one for CD8 memory. To increase sequencing depth and limit assay-specific biases, different laboratories used diverse techniques to prepare libraries and sequence TCR repertoires. Leukapheresis yielded between about 0.94 and 8.9 billion PBMCs per donor.

Using the deep immunoSEQ assay, multiplex PCR amplified TCR CDR3 regions from genomic DNA. For each cell subset, the extracted genomic DNA was distributed evenly across all wells of several immunoSEQ 96-well plates, and each plate served as one replicate. For sorted subsets, approximately 190 ng of genomic DNA, equivalent to around 29,000 T cell genomes, went into each replicate PCR. The purified libraries were quantified using a Qubit 3.0 fluorometer, sized with a Bioanalyzer 2100, and then quantified again using the KAPA Library Quantification kit. A separate single-read 150-cycle Illumina NextSeq 550 flow cell was used to sequence each immunoSEQ 96-well plate. In the original analysis: The immunoSEQ output contained only junctional sequences without quality scores, so filtering could not match that applied to full-length reads. To assign V/J genes and CDR3, sequences were annotated using PyIR, a Python wrapper for IgBLAST v1.9, with IMGT germline references. Any read was removed if the V/J assignment was weak (E-value above 1e-6), the CDR3 was missing, or the read contained stop codons, out-of-frame junctions, or ambiguous translated residues. V3J clonotypes were defined by identical inferred V gene, J gene, and CDR3 amino acid sequence. Percentage overlap between repertoires was computed as shared unique clonotypes divided by the size of the smaller repertoire. Repertoire richness was assessed with RTK rarefaction, the Chao1 estimator, and Recon v2.1 estimates of unobserved clonotypes. OLGA was used to compute generation probabilities for all TCRbeta clonotypes that the gDNA method yielded from a handful of donors. TCRdb holds this immuneACCESS table with in-frame rearrangements only. Some clones are missing; in checked studies, unresolved V genes explain under half, and the rest has no known cause. V, J and clone size are those of that table, while D and trimming were read from the DNA. Recorded for this sample are approximately 1.9 million clones; over 85% of them occurred a single time. The leading ten clones occupy under 2% of the sample.

CD8 naive samples were CD45RO-negative cells positively selected for CCR7, giving a CD45RA+CCR7+ population that excluded TemRA cells. The donors were healthy, HIV-negative adults with no recently reported acute infections or vaccinations. Only Caucasian adults living in Nashville, Tennessee, USA were represented among the donors. Blood was obtained by leukapheresis, after which PBMCs were separated by Ficoll-Histopaque density gradient centrifugation and cryopreserved in liquid nitrogen vapor phase. Purity and quantity of every magnetically sorted T cell population were checked by analytical flow cytometry. Genomic DNA was isolated from each sorted fraction and quantified by UV absorbance on a Nanodrop 2000c. Study-wide conclusions, independent of this receptor: Sampling was limited to blood, and TCR repertoires in tissue likely differ from TCR repertoires in blood. Sharing across several donors was observed for 4.5% to 6.5% of naive CD4, 3.5% of naive CD8, about 2.3% of memory CD4, and around 0.44% of memory CD8 clonotypes. Pairwise subsampling led to the expectation that sequencing depth would affect the degree of clonotype sharing among donors. Compared with non-shared clonotypes, clonotypes shared by all four sorted-subset donors had higher generation probabilities. Even with the large sequencing depth, rarefaction of the sorted-subset datasets indicated that sequencing was incomplete. The genetic and exposure-history diversity represented was limited by the small number of donors. Naive subsets generally had larger estimated clonotype richness than memory subsets.

Sample: naive CD8+ T cells from PBMCs. Per the publication, the cell subset or site label means: CD45RA+CCR7+. The sequence came from a man aged 18 to 35 in good health. Some clones in this sample may be carry-over from other donors' samples. The chain links TRBV7-8 with TRBJ2-7, with 9 junctional bases fitting TRBD2. The DNA is TGTGCCAGCGCACCCCTAGCGGGGAACGAGCAGTACTTC. The resulting protein is CASAPLAGNEQYF.